A selection of T cell receptor beta chains follows, all from one sample in a study of identical twins. TCRdb processed the 5' RACE reads anew with MiXCR; each CDR3 protein has one entry. The table shows about 210,000 distinct CDR3 sequences, with roughly a tenth occurring only once. Sequenced input: memory (CD45RO+) T cells sorted from blood. These receptors were taken from a woman between 18 and 29 years old in good health. The CDR3 runs from the conserved cysteine through the conserved F or W. The D gene is left open where the match is weak. Clone sizes are given selectively: once, few, many, or a class where the clone is expanded.

clone size: many
D gene: -
V gene: TRBV12-3/TRBV12-4
J gene: TRBJ2-3
CDR3 DNA: TGTGCCAGCAGCCCCAGGGTGGGGGTGGGCACAGATACGCAGTATTTT
CDR3 protein: CASSPRVGVGTDTQYF

clone size: -
D gene: -
V gene: TRBV6-5
J gene: TRBJ2-1
CDR3 DNA: TGTGCCAGCAGTTACGGCAGGATCAACAATGAGCAGTTCTTC
CDR3 protein: CASSYGRINNEQFF

clone size: few
D gene: -
V gene: TRBV13
J gene: TRBJ1-2
CDR3 DNA: TGTGCCAGCAGCTTACGTTCGACGACCGGGGGCTACACCTTC
CDR3 protein: CASSLRSTTGGYTF

clone size: few
D gene: -
V gene: TRBV12-3/TRBV12-4
J gene: TRBJ1-1
CDR3 DNA: TGTGCCAGCATTACAGGGAACACTGAAGCTTTCTTT
CDR3 protein: CASITGNTEAFF

clone size: few
D gene: TRBD2
V gene: TRBV5-1
J gene: TRBJ2-5
CDR3 DNA: TGCGCCAGCGGATCCGGGACTAGCACTCAAGAGACCCAGTACTTC
CDR3 protein: CASGSGTSTQETQYF

clone size: many
D gene: -
V gene: TRBV10-3
J gene: TRBJ1-6
CDR3 DNA: TGTGCCATCAGTGAGTCCGGTGCTGGGGGATTTGATAATTCACCCCTCCACTTT
CDR3 protein: CAISESGAGGFDNSPLHF

clone size: few
D gene: TRBD2
V gene: TRBV7-8
J gene: TRBJ2-1
CDR3 DNA: TGTGCCAGCCGAACTAGCGGGAGTTCAGGGGAGCAGTTCTTC
CDR3 protein: CASRTSGSSGEQFF

clone size: -
D gene: -
V gene: TRBV7-2
J gene: TRBJ2-7
CDR3 DNA: TGTGCCAGCAGCCTAGGGGACATACAGACCTACGAGCAGTACTTC
CDR3 protein: CASSLGDIQTYEQYF

clone size: many
D gene: -
V gene: TRBV27
J gene: TRBJ2-3
CDR3 DNA: TGTGCCAGCAGGCGGCCGGGAGATACGCAGTATTTT
CDR3 protein: CASRRPGDTQYF

clone size: -
D gene: -
V gene: TRBV30
J gene: TRBJ1-2
CDR3 DNA: TGTGCCTGGAGTGGGGTTGGAGGGGGAGGCTACACCTTC
CDR3 protein: CAWSGVGGGGYTF

clone size: -
D gene: -
V gene: TRBV5-4
J gene: TRBJ2-5
CDR3 DNA: TGTGCCAGCAGCTTGCCCTCCCCGAAGGAGACCCAGTACTTC
CDR3 protein: CASSLPSPKETQYF

clone size: few
D gene: -
V gene: TRBV9
J gene: TRBJ2-6
CDR3 DNA: TGTGCCAGCAGGTTCGGGGCCTTAAATGCTGGGGCCAACGTCCTGACTTTC
CDR3 protein: CASRFGALNAGANVLTF

clone size: -
D gene: -
V gene: TRBV4-1
J gene: TRBJ1-1
CDR3 DNA: TGCGCCAGCAGCCAAGCAGGGTTCACTGAAGCTTTCTTT
CDR3 protein: CASSQAGFTEAFF

clone size: -
D gene: -
V gene: TRBV7-9
J gene: TRBJ2-2
CDR3 DNA: TGTGCCAGCACCCAGGTCCGCCCCGGGGAGCTGTTTTTT
CDR3 protein: CASTQVRPGELFF

clone size: few
D gene: -
V gene: TRBV14
J gene: TRBJ2-6
CDR3 DNA: TGTGCCAGCAGCCCTTTCTCTGGGGCCAACGTCCTGACTTTC
CDR3 protein: CASSPFSGANVLTF

clone size: few
D gene: -
V gene: TRBV9
J gene: TRBJ2-4
CDR3 DNA: TGTGCCAGCAGCGTTGACCCTGGGGGTCTCGAAAACATTCAGTACTTC
CDR3 protein: CASSVDPGGLENIQYF

clone size: few
D gene: -
V gene: TRBV15
J gene: TRBJ2-3
CDR3 DNA: TGTGCCACCAGCAGAGGGGGCGGCGGAAGCACAGATACGCAGTATTTT
CDR3 protein: CATSRGGGGSTDTQYF

clone size: -
D gene: -
V gene: TRBV7-9
J gene: TRBJ2-3
CDR3 DNA: TGTGCCAGCAGCTTGTGGACTTACACAGATACGCAGTATTTT
CDR3 protein: CASSLWTYTDTQYF

clone size: -
D gene: -
V gene: TRBV10-3
J gene: TRBJ2-1
CDR3 DNA: TGTGCCATCAGTGAGGGACCCGATAGGGCACCCAATGAGCAGTTCTTC
CDR3 protein: CAISEGPDRAPNEQFF

clone size: few
D gene: -
V gene: TRBV12-3/TRBV12-4
J gene: TRBJ2-6
CDR3 DNA: TGTGCCAGCAGGTTGGGGGGGGCCAACGTCCTGACTTTC
CDR3 protein: CASRLGGANVLTF

clone size: -
D gene: -
V gene: TRBV5-1
J gene: TRBJ2-3
CDR3 DNA: TGCGCCAGCGCAAAGGGACTCCAAAGCACAGATACGCAGTATTTT
CDR3 protein: CASAKGLQSTDTQYF

clone size: -
D gene: TRBD2
V gene: TRBV5-1
J gene: TRBJ2-5
CDR3 DNA: TGCGCCAGCAGCCCCCTAGGGAGGGCCGCAGAGACCCAGTACTTC
CDR3 protein: CASSPLGRAAETQYF

clone size: -
D gene: TRBD2
V gene: TRBV10-2
J gene: TRBJ2-1
CDR3 DNA: TGCGCCAGCAACCAGCGGGGTTCCTACAATGAGCAGTTCTTC
CDR3 protein: CASNQRGSYNEQFF

clone size: many
D gene: -
V gene: TRBV4-3
J gene: TRBJ1-1
CDR3 DNA: TGCGCCAGCAGCCAAGCTCCGGGTTACACTGAAGCTTTCTTT
CDR3 protein: CASSQAPGYTEAFF

clone size: few
D gene: -
V gene: TRBV7-8
J gene: TRBJ2-7
CDR3 DNA: TGTGCCAGCAGCCCTTGGACAGCGGCGAACGAGCAGTACTTC
CDR3 protein: CASSPWTAANEQYF

clone size: many
D gene: -
V gene: TRBV3-1
J gene: TRBJ2-7
CDR3 DNA: TGTGCCAGCAGCCGGATGACTCTTTACGAGCAGTACTTC
CDR3 protein: CASSRMTLYEQYF

clone size: -
D gene: TRBD2
V gene: TRBV20-1
J gene: TRBJ2-1
CDR3 DNA: TGCGGGAGCGGGGAAACAAACAATGAGCAGTTCTTC
CDR3 protein: CGSGETNNEQFF

clone size: -
D gene: -
V gene: TRBV5-1
J gene: TRBJ2-5
CDR3 DNA: TGCGCCAGCAGCTTGGGGCCAGGGACAGAGACCCAGTACTTC
CDR3 protein: CASSLGPGTETQYF

clone size: few
D gene: -
V gene: TRBV4-3
J gene: TRBJ1-5
CDR3 DNA: TGCGCCAGCAGCCAAGGGGCAGCTTATAGCAATCAGCCCCAGCATTTT
CDR3 protein: CASSQGAAYSNQPQHF

clone size: -
D gene: TRBD2
V gene: TRBV11-3
J gene: TRBJ2-3
CDR3 DNA: TGTGCCTCCGAGGGACTAGCGGGGGGGCGGTATACGCAGTATTTT
CDR3 protein: CASEGLAGGRYTQYF

clone size: many
D gene: -
V gene: TRBV7-9
J gene: TRBJ2-3
CDR3 DNA: TGTGCCAGCAGCCCGGGACTCCAAACCACAGATACGCAGTATTTT
CDR3 protein: CASSPGLQTTDTQYF

clone size: few
D gene: -
V gene: TRBV7-2
J gene: TRBJ2-3
CDR3 DNA: TGTGCCAGCAGCTTAAAAGGCGGTAGCACAGATACGCAGTATTTT
CDR3 protein: CASSLKGGSTDTQYF

clone size: few
D gene: -
V gene: TRBV20-1
J gene: TRBJ2-1
CDR3 DNA: TGCAGTGCTAGCGGGAGATGGAATGAGCAGTTCTTC
CDR3 protein: CSASGRWNEQFF

clone size: -
D gene: TRBD1
V gene: TRBV6-2/TRBV6-3
J gene: TRBJ1-2
CDR3 DNA: TGTGCCAGCAGTTGGACAGGGAGGGATGGCTACACCTTC
CDR3 protein: CASSWTGRDGYTF

clone size: -
D gene: -
V gene: TRBV18
J gene: TRBJ1-1
CDR3 DNA: TGTGCCAGCTCACCTCAGGGGATTAACACTGAAGCTTTCTTT
CDR3 protein: CASSPQGINTEAFF

clone size: -
D gene: -
V gene: TRBV5-4
J gene: TRBJ2-7
CDR3 DNA: TGTGCCAGCAGCCCGGCGGGGTTACCCGAGCAGTACTTC
CDR3 protein: CASSPAGLPEQYF

clone size: many
D gene: -
V gene: TRBV12-3/TRBV12-4
J gene: TRBJ2-1
CDR3 DNA: TGTGCCAGCAGGGCGTCAGCAACCTACAATGAGCAGTTCTTC
CDR3 protein: CASRASATYNEQFF

clone size: few
D gene: TRBD2
V gene: TRBV7-6
J gene: TRBJ2-3
CDR3 DNA: TGTGCCAGCAGCGCACTCCTAGCGGGGGAGAGCACAGATACGCAGTATTTT
CDR3 protein: CASSALLAGESTDTQYF

clone size: -
D gene: TRBD2
V gene: TRBV5-1
J gene: TRBJ2-7
CDR3 DNA: TGCGCCAGCAGCTTCCTAGCGGGGGTTGACGAGCAGTACTTC
CDR3 protein: CASSFLAGVDEQYF

clone size: few
D gene: -
V gene: TRBV29-1
J gene: TRBJ1-1
CDR3 DNA: TGCAGCGCCGAGGGGGGGCTCGGCGATGAAGCTTTCTTT
CDR3 protein: CSAEGGLGDEAFF

clone size: -
D gene: -
V gene: TRBV6-6
J gene: TRBJ1-1
CDR3 DNA: TGTGCCAGCAGGTCCGGGATCGACACTGAAGCTTTCTTT
CDR3 protein: CASRSGIDTEAFF

clone size: few
D gene: -
V gene: TRBV3-1
J gene: TRBJ2-1
CDR3 DNA: TGTGCCAGCACCGCGGACCATCCTCCCGGTGAGCAGTTCTTC
CDR3 protein: CASTADHPPGEQFF

clone size: many
D gene: -
V gene: TRBV7-2
J gene: TRBJ2-7
CDR3 DNA: TGTGCCAGCAGCCCTGGGCCCGCCTACGAGCAGTACTTC
CDR3 protein: CASSPGPAYEQYF

clone size: -
D gene: -
V gene: TRBV5-1
J gene: TRBJ2-1
CDR3 DNA: TGCGCCAGCAGCCCCCGAAGGGTGAACGGTGAGCAGTTCTTC
CDR3 protein: CASSPRRVNGEQFF

clone size: -
D gene: -
V gene: TRBV5-5
J gene: TRBJ1-1
CDR3 DNA: TGTGCCAGCAGCTTGAGAGGTCAACAAGTGAACACTGAAGCTTTCTTT
CDR3 protein: CASSLRGQQVNTEAFF

clone size: -
D gene: TRBD2
V gene: TRBV7-2
J gene: TRBJ2-7
CDR3 DNA: TGTGCCAGCAGCTTTTCTAGCGGGGAGGCCTACGAGCAGTACTTC
CDR3 protein: CASSFSSGEAYEQYF

clone size: few
D gene: -
V gene: TRBV19
J gene: TRBJ2-4
CDR3 DNA: TGTGCCAGTAGTATCCAGCACATTCAGTACTTC
CDR3 protein: CASSIQHIQYF

clone size: -
D gene: TRBD2
V gene: TRBV4-3
J gene: TRBJ2-7
CDR3 DNA: TGCGCCAGCAGCCAAGATAGGATCACGGGGGGAGTCTACGAGCAGTACTTC
CDR3 protein: CASSQDRITGGVYEQYF

clone size: many
D gene: -
V gene: TRBV5-5
J gene: TRBJ2-3
CDR3 DNA: TGTGCCAGCAGCTTGACAGATAAAAGGCCAGATACGCAGTATTTT
CDR3 protein: CASSLTDKRPDTQYF

clone size: -
D gene: -
V gene: TRBV14
J gene: TRBJ1-6
CDR3 DNA: TGTGCCAGCAGCCAAGACTGGGGTAGAAATTCACCCCTCCACTTT
CDR3 protein: CASSQDWGRNSPLHF

clone size: few
D gene: TRBD1
V gene: TRBV7-9
J gene: TRBJ1-2
CDR3 DNA: TGTGCCAGCAGCGCGGGACAGGGCAACTATGGCTACACCTTC
CDR3 protein: CASSAGQGNYGYTF

clone size: -
D gene: -
V gene: TRBV28
J gene: TRBJ1-4
CDR3 DNA: TGTGCCAGCAGTCGCCCCCCCGGGGTAGGTGAAAAACTGTTTTTT
CDR3 protein: CASSRPPGVGEKLFF

clone size: -
D gene: -
V gene: TRBV9
J gene: TRBJ2-1
CDR3 DNA: TGTGCCAGCAGCCTTTCGGGTGAGCAGTTCTTC
CDR3 protein: CASSLSGEQFF

clone size: few
D gene: -
V gene: TRBV15
J gene: TRBJ2-7
CDR3 DNA: TGTGCCACCAGCAGGGAGGGGTACGAGCAGTACTTC
CDR3 protein: CATSREGYEQYF

clone size: many
D gene: -
V gene: TRBV5-5
J gene: TRBJ2-1
CDR3 DNA: TGTGCCAGCAGCTTAGGGCCCTTGAATGAGCAGTTCTTC
CDR3 protein: CASSLGPLNEQFF